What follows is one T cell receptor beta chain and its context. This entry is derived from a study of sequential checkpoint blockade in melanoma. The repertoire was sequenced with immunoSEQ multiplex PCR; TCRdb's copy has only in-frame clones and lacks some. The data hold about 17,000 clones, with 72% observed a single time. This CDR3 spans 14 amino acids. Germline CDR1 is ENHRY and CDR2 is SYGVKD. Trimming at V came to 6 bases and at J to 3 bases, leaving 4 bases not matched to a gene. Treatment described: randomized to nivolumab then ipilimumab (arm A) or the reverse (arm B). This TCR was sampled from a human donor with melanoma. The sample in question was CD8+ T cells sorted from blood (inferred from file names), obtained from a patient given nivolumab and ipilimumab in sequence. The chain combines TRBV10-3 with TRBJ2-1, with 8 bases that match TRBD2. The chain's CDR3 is CAIRPAGVYNEQFF. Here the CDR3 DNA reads TGTGCCATCAGACCAGCGGGAGTCTACAATGAGCAGTTCTTC.